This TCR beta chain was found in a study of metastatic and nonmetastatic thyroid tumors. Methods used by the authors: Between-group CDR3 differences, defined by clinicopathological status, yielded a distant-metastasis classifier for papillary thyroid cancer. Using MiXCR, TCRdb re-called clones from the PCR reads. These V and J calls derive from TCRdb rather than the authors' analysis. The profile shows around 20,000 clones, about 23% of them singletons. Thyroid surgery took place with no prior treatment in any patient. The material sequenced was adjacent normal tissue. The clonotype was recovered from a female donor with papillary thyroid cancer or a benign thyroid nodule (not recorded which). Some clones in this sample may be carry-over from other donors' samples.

CDR3 sequence: CASSYTGTEETQYF. CDR3 nucleotide sequence: TGTGCCAGCAGTTATACCGGGACAGAAGAGACCCAGTACTTC. The V and J genes are TRBV12-3 or TRBV12-4 and TRBJ2-5; 7 positions agree with TRBD1. With V trimmed by 4 bases and J by 3 bases, 5 bases remained unmatched. The CDR3 extends over 14 amino acids.